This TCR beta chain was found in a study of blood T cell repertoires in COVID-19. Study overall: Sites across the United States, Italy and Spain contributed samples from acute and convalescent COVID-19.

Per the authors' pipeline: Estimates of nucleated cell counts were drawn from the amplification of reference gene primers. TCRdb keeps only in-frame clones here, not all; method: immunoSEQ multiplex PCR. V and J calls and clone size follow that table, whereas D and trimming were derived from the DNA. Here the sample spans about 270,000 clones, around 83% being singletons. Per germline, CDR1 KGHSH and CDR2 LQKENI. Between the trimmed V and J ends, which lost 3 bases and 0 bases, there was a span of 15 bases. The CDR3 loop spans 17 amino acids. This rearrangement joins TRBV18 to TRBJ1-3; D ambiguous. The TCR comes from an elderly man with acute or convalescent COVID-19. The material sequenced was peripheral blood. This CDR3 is CASSPSPGLVSGNTIYF. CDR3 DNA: TGTGCCAGCTCACCGAGCCCCGGACTAGTCTCTGGAAACACCATATATTTT.